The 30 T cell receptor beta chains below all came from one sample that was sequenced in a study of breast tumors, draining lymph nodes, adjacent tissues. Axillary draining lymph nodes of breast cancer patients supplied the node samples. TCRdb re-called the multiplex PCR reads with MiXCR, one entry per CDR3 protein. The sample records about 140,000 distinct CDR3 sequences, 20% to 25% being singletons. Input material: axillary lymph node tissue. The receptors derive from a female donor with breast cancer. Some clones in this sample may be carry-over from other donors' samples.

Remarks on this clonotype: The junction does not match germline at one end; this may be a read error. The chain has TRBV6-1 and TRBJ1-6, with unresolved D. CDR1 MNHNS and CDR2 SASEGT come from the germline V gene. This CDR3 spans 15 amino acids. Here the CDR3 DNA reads TGTGCCAGCGGTGAACGTCGCCTACATAATTCACCCCTCCACTTT. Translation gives CASGERRLHNSPLHF.

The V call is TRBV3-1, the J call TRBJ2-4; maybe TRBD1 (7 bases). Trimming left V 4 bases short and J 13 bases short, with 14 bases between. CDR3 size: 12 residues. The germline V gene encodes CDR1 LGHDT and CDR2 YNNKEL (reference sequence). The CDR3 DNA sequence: TGTGCCAGCAGCCCAGCGGGCAGGGGGCAGTACTTC. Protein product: CASSPAGRGQYF.

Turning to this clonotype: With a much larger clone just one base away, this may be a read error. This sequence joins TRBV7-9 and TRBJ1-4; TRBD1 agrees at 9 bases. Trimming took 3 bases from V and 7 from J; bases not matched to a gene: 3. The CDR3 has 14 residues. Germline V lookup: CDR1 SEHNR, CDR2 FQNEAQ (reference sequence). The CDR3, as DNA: TGTGCCAGCAGCTTGGACAGGGGAGTTGAAAAACTGTTTTTT. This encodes CASSLDRGVEKLFF.

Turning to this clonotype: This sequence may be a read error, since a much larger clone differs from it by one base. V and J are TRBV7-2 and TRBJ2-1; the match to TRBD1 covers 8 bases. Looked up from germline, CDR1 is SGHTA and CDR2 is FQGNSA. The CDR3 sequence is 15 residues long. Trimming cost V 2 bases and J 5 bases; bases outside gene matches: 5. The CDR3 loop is CASSLNRGAHNEQFF. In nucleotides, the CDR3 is TGTGCCAGCAGCTTAAACAGGGGGGCTCACAATGAGCAGTTCTTC.

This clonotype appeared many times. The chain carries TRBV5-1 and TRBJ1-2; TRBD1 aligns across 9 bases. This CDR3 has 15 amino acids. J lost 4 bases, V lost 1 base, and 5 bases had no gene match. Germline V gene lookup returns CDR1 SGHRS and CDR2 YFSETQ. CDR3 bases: TGCGCCAGCAGCTTGACAGGGGGCGCGGTCTATGGCTACACCTTC. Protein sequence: CASSLTGGAVYGYTF.

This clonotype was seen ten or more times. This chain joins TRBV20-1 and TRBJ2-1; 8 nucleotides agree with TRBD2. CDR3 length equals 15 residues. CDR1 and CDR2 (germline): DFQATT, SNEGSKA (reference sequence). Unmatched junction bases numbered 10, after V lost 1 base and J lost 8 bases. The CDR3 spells CSARGISGIGDEQFF. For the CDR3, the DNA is TGCAGTGCTAGAGGCATTAGCGGGATAGGGGATGAGCAGTTCTTC.

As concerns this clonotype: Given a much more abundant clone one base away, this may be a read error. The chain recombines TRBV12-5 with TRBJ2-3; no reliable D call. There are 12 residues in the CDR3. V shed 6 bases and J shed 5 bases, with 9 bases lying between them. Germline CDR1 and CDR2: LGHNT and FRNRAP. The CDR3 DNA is TGTGCTAGTGGCGACGCTGTAGATACGCAGTATTTT. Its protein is CASGDAVDTQYF.

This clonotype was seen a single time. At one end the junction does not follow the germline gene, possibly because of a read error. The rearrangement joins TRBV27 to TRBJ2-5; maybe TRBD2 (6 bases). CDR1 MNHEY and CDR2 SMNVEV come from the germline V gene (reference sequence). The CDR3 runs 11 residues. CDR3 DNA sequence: TGTGTCAGCGGGTACCAAGAGACCCAGTACTTC. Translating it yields CVSGYQETQYF.

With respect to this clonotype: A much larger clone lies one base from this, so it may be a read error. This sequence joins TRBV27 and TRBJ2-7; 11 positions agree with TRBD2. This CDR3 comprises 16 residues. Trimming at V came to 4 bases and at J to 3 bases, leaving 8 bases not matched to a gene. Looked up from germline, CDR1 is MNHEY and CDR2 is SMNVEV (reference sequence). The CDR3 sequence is CASSYEGTSGVYEQYF. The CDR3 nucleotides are TGTGCCAGCAGTTATGAGGGGACTAGCGGCGTCTACGAGCAGTACTTC.

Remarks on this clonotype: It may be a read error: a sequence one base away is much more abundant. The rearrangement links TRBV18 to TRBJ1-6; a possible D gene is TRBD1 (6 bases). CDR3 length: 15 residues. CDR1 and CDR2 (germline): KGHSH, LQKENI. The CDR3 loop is CASSTGSSYNSPLPF. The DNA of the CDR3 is TGTGCCAGCTCAACAGGGAGCTCCTATAATTCACCCCTCCCCTTT. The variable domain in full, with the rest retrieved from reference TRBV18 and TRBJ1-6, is NAGVMQNPRHLVRRRGQEARLRCSPMKGHSHVYWYRQLPEEGLKFMVYLQKENIIDESGMPKERFSAEFPKEGPSILRIQQVVRGDSAAYFCASSTGSSYNSPLPFGNGTRLTVT.

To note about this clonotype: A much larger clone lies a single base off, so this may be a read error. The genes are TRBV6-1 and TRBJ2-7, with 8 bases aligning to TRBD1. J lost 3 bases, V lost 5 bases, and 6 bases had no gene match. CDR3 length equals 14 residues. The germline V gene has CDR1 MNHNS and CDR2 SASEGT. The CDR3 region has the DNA TGTGCCAGCAGTAGACAGGGGAGTGTCTACGAGCAGTACTTC. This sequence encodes CASSRQGSVYEQYF.

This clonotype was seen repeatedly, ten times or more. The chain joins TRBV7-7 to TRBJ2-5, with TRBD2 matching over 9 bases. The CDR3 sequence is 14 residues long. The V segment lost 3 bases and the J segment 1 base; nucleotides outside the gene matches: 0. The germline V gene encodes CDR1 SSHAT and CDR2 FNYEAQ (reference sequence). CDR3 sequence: CASSFSGGQETQYF. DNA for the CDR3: TGTGCCAGCAGCTTTAGCGGGGGCCAAGAGACCCAGTACTTC.

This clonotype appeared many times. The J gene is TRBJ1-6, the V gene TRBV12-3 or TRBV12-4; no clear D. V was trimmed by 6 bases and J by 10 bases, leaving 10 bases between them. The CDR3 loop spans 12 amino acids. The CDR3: CASSPNQSPLHF. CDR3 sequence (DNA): TGTGCCAGCAGCCCGAACCAATCACCCCTCCACTTT.

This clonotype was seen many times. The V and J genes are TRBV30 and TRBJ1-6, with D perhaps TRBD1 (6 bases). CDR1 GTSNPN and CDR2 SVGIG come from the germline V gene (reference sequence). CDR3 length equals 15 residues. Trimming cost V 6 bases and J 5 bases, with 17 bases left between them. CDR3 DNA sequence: TGTGCCTGCGGGTGGAAACAGGGCAATAATTCACCCCTCCACTTT. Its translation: CACGWKQGNNSPLHF.

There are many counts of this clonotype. CDR3 amino acids: CASSPRQGGGYEQYF. The CDR3 DNA sequence: TGCGCCAGCAGCCCTAGACAGGGAGGCGGGTACGAGCAGTACTTC. This sequence joins TRBV5-1 and TRBJ2-7, with D possibly being TRBD1 (7 bases). This CDR3 comprises 15 residues. CDR1 SGHRS and CDR2 YFSETQ come from the germline V gene. V was cut by 4 bases and J by 4 bases, with 18 bases left in between.

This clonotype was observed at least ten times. The CDR3 nucleotides are TGTGCCAGCAGTCCGTGGGACAGGGGAAATTCACCCCTCCACTTT. This translates into CASSPWDRGNSPLHF. The chain joins TRBV27 to TRBJ1-6; TRBD1 matches at 10 bases. J was trimmed by 7 bases and V by 5 bases; bases with no gene match: 5. In germline, CDR1 is MNHEY, CDR2 SMNVEV (reference sequence). This CDR3 is 15 amino acids long.

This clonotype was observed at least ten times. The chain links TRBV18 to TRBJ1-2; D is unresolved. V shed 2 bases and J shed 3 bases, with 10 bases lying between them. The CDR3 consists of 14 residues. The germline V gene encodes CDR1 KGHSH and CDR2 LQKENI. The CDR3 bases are TGTGCCAGCTCACCAGTCCAGTCCTACTATGGCTACACCTTC. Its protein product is CASSPVQSYYGYTF.

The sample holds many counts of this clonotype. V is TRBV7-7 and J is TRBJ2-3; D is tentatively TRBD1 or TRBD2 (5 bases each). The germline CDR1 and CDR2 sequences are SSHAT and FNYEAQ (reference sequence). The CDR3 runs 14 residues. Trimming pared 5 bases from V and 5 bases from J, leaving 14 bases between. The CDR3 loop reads CASSPNVGGDTQYF. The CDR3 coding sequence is TGTGCCAGCAGCCCAAACGTTGGGGGAGATACGCAGTATTTT.

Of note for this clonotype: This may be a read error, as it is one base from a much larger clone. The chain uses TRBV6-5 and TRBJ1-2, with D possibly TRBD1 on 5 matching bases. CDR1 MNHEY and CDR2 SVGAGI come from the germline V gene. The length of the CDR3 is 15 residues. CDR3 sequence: CASSYLRRVGYGCTF. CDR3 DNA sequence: TGTGCCAGCAGTTATCTTCGCAGGGTGGGGTATGGCTGCACCTTC.

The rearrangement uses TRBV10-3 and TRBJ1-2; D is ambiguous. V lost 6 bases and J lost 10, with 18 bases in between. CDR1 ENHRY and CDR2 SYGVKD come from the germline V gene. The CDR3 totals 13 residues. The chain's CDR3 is CAISPGEGQTYTF. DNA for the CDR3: TGTGCCATCAGCCCGGGAGAGGGCCAGACCTACACCTTC.

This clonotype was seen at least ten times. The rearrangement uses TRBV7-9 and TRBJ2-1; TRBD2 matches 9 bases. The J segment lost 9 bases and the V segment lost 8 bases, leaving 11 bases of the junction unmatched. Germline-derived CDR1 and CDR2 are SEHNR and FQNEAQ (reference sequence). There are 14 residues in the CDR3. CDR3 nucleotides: TGTGCCAGCCGTCCTAGCGGGGTGAACGGTGAGCAGTTCTTC. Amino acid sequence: CASRPSGVNGEQFF. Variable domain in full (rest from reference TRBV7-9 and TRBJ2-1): DTGVSQNPRHKITKRGQNVTFRCDPISEHNRLYWYRQTLGQGPEFLTYFQNEAQLEKSRLLSDRFSAERPKGSFSTLEIQRTEQGDSAMYLCASRPSGVNGEQFFGPGTRLTVL.

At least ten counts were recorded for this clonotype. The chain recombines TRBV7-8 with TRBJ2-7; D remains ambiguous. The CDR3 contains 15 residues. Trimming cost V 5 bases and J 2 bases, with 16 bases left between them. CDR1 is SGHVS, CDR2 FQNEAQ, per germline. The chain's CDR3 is CASSVNPGIAYEQYF. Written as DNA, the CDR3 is TGTGCCAGCAGCGTAAACCCGGGCATTGCCTACGAGCAGTACTTC.

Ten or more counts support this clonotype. The CDR3 DNA reads as TGTGCCAGCAGCTTAGTGACTAAGACCCAGTACTTC. Translated: CASSLVTKTQYF. The chain recombines TRBV7-2 with TRBJ2-5, with D possibly matching TRBD2 (5 bases). This CDR3 has 12 amino acids. Trimming stripped 1 base from V and 6 bases from J, with 6 bases between. CDR1 and CDR2 from the germline V gene are SGHTA and FQGNSA.

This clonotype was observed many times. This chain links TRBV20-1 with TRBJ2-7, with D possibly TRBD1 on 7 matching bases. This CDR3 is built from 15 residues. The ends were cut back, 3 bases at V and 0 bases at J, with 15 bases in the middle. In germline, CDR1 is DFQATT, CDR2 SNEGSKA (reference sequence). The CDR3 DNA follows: TGCAGTGCTAGTGCCGCGGGACAGAGCTCCTACGAGCAGTACTTC. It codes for CSASAAGQSSYEQYF.

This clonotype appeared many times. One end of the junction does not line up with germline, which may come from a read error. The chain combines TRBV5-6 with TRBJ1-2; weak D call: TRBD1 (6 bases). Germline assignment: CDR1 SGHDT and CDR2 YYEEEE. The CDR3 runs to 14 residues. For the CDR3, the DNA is TGTGCCAGCAACTTGGGGGGCGCGGTCTATGGCTACACCTTC. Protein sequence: CASNLGGAVYGYTF.

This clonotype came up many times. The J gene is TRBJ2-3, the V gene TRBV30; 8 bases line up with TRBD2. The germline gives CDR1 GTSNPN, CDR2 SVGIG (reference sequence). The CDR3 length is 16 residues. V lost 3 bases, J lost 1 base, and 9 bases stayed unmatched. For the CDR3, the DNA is TGTGCCTGGAGCGCCGATGAACTAGCGGGCACAGATACGCAGTATTTT. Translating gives CAWSADELAGTDTQYF.

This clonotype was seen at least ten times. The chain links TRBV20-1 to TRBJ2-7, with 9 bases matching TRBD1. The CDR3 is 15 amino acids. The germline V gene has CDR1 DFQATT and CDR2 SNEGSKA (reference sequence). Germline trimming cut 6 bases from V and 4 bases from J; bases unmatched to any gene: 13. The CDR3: CSATPADRGLYEQYF. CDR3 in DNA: TGCAGTGCCACCCCCGCGGACAGGGGACTGTACGAGCAGTACTTC.

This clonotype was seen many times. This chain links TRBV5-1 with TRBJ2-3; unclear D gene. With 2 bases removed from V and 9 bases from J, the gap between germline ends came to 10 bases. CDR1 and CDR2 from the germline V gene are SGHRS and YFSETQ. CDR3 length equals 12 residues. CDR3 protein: CASSFPSGTQYF. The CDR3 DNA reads TGCGCCAGCAGCTTTCCCTCCGGGACGCAGTATTTT.

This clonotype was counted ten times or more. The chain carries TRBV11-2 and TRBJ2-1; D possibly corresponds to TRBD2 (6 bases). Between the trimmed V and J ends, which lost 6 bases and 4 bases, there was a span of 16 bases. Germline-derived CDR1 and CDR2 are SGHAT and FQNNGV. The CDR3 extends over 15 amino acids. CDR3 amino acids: CASRDAGRPYNEQFF. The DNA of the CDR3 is TGTGCCAGCAGGGACGCGGGGAGGCCGTACAATGAGCAGTTCTTC. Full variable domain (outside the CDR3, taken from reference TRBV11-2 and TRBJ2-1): EAGVAQSPRYKIIEKRQSVAFWCNPISGHATLYWYQQILGQGPKLLIQFQNNGVVDDSQLPKDRFSAERLKGVDSTLKIQPAKLEDSAVYLCASRDAGRPYNEQFFGPGTRLTVL.

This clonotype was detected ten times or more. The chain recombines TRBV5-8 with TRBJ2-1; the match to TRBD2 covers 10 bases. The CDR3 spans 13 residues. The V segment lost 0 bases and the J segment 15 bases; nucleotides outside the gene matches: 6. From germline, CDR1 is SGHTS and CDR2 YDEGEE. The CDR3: CASSLASGSVLFF. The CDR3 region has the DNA TGTGCCAGCAGCTTGGCTAGCGGGAGTGTCCTGTTCTTC.